Listed below are T cell receptor beta chains from one sample, sequenced in a study of identical twins. TCRdb independently ran MiXCR on the 5' RACE reads; one entry per CDR3 protein. The sample has 250,000 to 350,000 distinct CDR3 sequences; less than 9% are singletons. Another study also made use of these data, one on yellow fever vaccine responses in identical twins.

Sample: memory (CD45RO+) T cells sorted from blood. The receptors derive from a woman aged 18-30 years in good health. Each CDR3 is given with its conserved first and last residue. A D gene is named only where the DNA matches it firmly. For some rows the clone size is stated as once, few or many, or as a class when expanded; others skip it.

length	D	J	V	size	CDR3	DNA
15	TRBD2	TRBJ2-1	TRBV27	many	CASSLGLAGVSEQFF	TGTGCCAGCAGTTTGGGGCTAGCGGGAGTTTCTGAGCAGTTCTTC
13	TRBD2	TRBJ2-3	TRBV20-1	many	CSAEVGGTDTQYF	TGCAGTGCCGAGGTCGGGGGGACAGATACGCAGTATTTT
14	-	TRBJ2-5	TRBV5-1	few	CASSLALEPETQYF	TGCGCCAGCAGCTTGGCGCTGGAACCGGAGACCCAGTACTTC
18	TRBD2	TRBJ2-5	TRBV11-2	many	CASSFPGLAGANQETQYF	TGTGCCAGCAGCTTCCCGGGACTAGCGGGGGCAAACCAAGAGACCCAGTACTTC
13	-	TRBJ1-1	TRBV6-1	many	CASSPTENTEAFF	TGTGCCAGCAGCCCGACGGAGAACACTGAAGCTTTCTTT
15	-	TRBJ2-5	TRBV5-1	many	CASSSGTLSQETQYF	TGCGCCAGCAGCTCGGGGACACTTTCCCAAGAGACCCAGTACTTC
18	-	TRBJ2-5	TRBV24-1	few	CATSDWPTPDRPQETQYF	TGTGCCACCAGTGATTGGCCCACTCCAGACAGGCCACAAGAGACCCAGTACTTC
17	-	TRBJ1-2	TRBV18	few	CASSFTRTPLANYGYTF	TGTGCCAGCTCATTCACCAGGACTCCGTTGGCTAACTATGGCTACACCTTC
16	TRBD1	TRBJ2-1	TRBV6-4	few	CASSDGRTGDYNEQFF	TGTGCCAGCAGTGACGGAAGGACAGGGGACTACAATGAGCAGTTCTTC
13	TRBD1	TRBJ2-1	TRBV5-5	many	CASRVTGEHEQFF	TGTGCCAGCCGCGTAACAGGGGAACATGAGCAGTTCTTC
14	-	TRBJ2-5	TRBV5-8	-	CASSFPTDQETQYF	TGTGCCAGCAGCTTTCCGACAGACCAAGAGACCCAGTACTTC
14	-	TRBJ1-1	TRBV5-1	medium-sized	CASSLVPGLTEAFF	TGCGCCAGCAGCTTGGTTCCGGGACTCACTGAAGCTTTCTTT
17	TRBD2	TRBJ2-5	TRBV7-2	few	CASSLASSGGPGETQYF	TGTGCCAGCAGCTTAGCCTCTAGCGGGGGGCCTGGGGAGACCCAGTACTTC
17	-	TRBJ2-7	TRBV27	many	CASSLRPLGDISYEQYF	TGTGCCAGCAGTTTACGGCCCTTAGGGGACATTTCCTACGAGCAGTACTTC
15	-	TRBJ2-1	TRBV12-3/TRBV12-4	many	CASSHLPSSYNEQFF	TGTGCCAGCAGTCACCTACCTAGCTCCTACAATGAGCAGTTCTTC
14	-	TRBJ1-1	TRBV19	-	CATRRLEMNTEAFF	TGTGCCACCAGGCGGCTGGAGATGAACACTGAAGCTTTCTTT
16	TRBD1	TRBJ1-2	TRBV5-1	many	CASSVFPGTENYGYTF	TGCGCCAGCAGCGTGTTCCCCGGGACAGAAAATTATGGCTACACCTTC
16	TRBD2	TRBJ2-2	TRBV20-1	-	CSARILAGANTGELFF	TGCAGTGCTAGGATACTAGCGGGGGCTAACACCGGGGAGCTGTTTTTT
16	TRBD1	TRBJ1-5	TRBV28	few	CASSLSRDSSNQPQHF	TGTGCCAGCAGTTTAAGCCGGGACAGTAGCAATCAGCCCCAGCATTTT
14	-	TRBJ2-4	TRBV3-1	few	CASSPRVAKNIQYF	TGTGCCAGCAGCCCGCGGGTAGCCAAAAACATTCAGTACTTC
14	-	TRBJ2-1	TRBV27	-	CAPGSGAFYNEQFF	TGTGCCCCCGGGTCAGGGGCGTTCTACAATGAGCAGTTCTTC
15	TRBD2	TRBJ2-5	TRBV20-1	-	CSARPFTSGTETQYF	TGCAGTGCTAGACCGTTCACTAGCGGGACGGAGACCCAGTACTTC
18	-	TRBJ2-6	TRBV4-1	-	CASSHPYGESSGANVLTF	TGCGCCAGCAGCCATCCGTACGGGGAGAGCTCTGGGGCCAACGTCCTGACTTTC
14	TRBD2	TRBJ2-1	TRBV7-8	many	CASSLELADNEQFF	TGTGCCAGCAGCTTAGAACTAGCGGACAATGAGCAGTTCTTC
13	-	TRBJ2-7	TRBV6-1	-	CASSDDVAGERYF	TGTGCCAGCAGTGATGATGTAGCTGGGGAGCGGTACTTC
12	-	TRBJ2-2	TRBV3-1	few	CASSQDFRRKFF	TGTGCCAGCAGCCAAGATTTTCGACGAAAGTTTTTT
16	TRBD1	TRBJ2-5	TRBV6-1	-	CASSATTTGVGETQYF	TGTGCCAGCAGTGCGACGACTACAGGGGTCGGAGAGACCCAGTACTTC
16	TRBD2	TRBJ2-7	TRBV7-9	-	CASSPGTSGRTYEQYF	TGTGCCAGCAGCCCTGGAACTAGCGGACGAACTTACGAGCAGTACTTC
14	TRBD1	TRBJ2-2	TRBV27	-	CASSKQGRTGELFF	TGTGCCAGCAGTAAACAGGGGCGCACCGGGGAGCTGTTTTTT
16	TRBD2	TRBJ2-1	TRBV5-8	-	CASSSVIGGSGNEQFF	TGTGCCAGCAGCTCGGTGATTGGCGGGAGTGGCAATGAGCAGTTCTTC
18	TRBD2	TRBJ2-5	TRBV18	-	CASCSPGLAGVHKETQYF	TGTGCCAGCTGTTCACCGGGACTAGCGGGGGTACACAAAGAGACCCAGTACTTC
15	-	TRBJ2-1	TRBV6-4	few	CASCSPSGDSDRQFF	TGTGCCAGCTGTAGCCCATCGGGAGATAGTGATCGGCAGTTCTTC
13	-	TRBJ1-1	TRBV20-1	-	CSARVIDNTEAFF	TGCAGTGCTAGAGTGATCGATAACACTGAAGCTTTCTTT
16	TRBD2	TRBJ2-2	TRBV5-6	-	CASSSSRLAGTGELFF	TGTGCCAGCAGCTCTTCCAGACTAGCGGGCACCGGGGAGCTGTTTTTT
14	-	TRBJ2-1	TRBV20-1	many	CSAVPGSASNEQFF	TGCAGTGCAGTCCCGGGAAGCGCTTCCAATGAGCAGTTCTTC
17	TRBD1	TRBJ2-5	TRBV7-9	few	CASSFKAGTGARETQYF	TGTGCCAGCAGCTTTAAAGCCGGGACAGGGGCACGGGAGACCCAGTACTTC
14	TRBD2	TRBJ2-1	TRBV29-1	many	CSVPGWERGDEQFF	TGCAGCGTTCCCGGATGGGAGCGGGGGGATGAGCAGTTCTTC
15	TRBD1	TRBJ2-7	TRBV5-1	many	CASSLDGDRGYEQYF	TGCGCCAGCAGCTTGGACGGGGACAGAGGCTACGAGCAGTACTTC
14	-	TRBJ2-7	TRBV5-1	-	CASSVQPQGGEQYF	TGCGCCAGCAGCGTGCAGCCGCAGGGGGGCGAGCAGTACTTC
15	TRBD2	TRBJ2-7	TRBV6-2/TRBV6-3	few	CASSYGTSGTSGQYF	TGTGCCAGCAGTTACGGAACTAGCGGAACAAGTGGGCAGTACTTC
16	-	TRBJ2-1	TRBV24-1	many	CATSDPGGSSYNEQFF	TGTGCCACCAGTGATCCAGGGGGGAGCTCCTACAATGAGCAGTTCTTC